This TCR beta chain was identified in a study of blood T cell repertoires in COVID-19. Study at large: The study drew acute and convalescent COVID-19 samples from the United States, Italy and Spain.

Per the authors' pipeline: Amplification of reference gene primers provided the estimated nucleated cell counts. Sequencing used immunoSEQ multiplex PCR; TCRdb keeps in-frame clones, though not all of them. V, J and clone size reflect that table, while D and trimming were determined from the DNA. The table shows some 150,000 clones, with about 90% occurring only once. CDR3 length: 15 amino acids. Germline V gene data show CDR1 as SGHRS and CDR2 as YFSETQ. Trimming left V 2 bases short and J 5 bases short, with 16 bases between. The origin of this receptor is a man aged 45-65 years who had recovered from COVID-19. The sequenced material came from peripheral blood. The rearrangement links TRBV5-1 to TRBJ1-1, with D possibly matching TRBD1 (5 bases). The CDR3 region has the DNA TGCGCCAGCAGCTTATCCAGGGTATTGGAGACTGAAGCTTTCTTT. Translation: CASSLSRVLETEAFF.